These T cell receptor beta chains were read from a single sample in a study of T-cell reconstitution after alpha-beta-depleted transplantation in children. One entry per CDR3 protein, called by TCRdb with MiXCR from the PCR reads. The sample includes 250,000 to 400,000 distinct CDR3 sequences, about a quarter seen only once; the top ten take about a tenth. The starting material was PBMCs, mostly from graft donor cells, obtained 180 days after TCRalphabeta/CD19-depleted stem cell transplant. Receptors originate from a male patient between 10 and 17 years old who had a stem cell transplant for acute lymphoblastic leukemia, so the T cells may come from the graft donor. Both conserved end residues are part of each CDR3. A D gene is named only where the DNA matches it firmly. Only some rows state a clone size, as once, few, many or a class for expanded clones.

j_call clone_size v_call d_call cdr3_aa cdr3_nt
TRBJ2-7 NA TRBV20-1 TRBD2 CSAMTVTSSYEQYF TGCAGTGCTATGACGGTGACTAGCTCGTACGAGCAGTACTTC
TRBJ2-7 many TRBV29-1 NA CSGRAATPSYEQYF TGCAGTGGCCGGGCTGCTACCCCCTCCTACGAGCAGTACTTC
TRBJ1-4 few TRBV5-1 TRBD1 CASSLAATGGANEKLFF TGCGCCAGCAGCTTGGCCGCGACAGGGGGGGCGAATGAAAAACTGTTTTTT
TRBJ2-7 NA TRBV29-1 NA CSAVQGGEQYF TGCAGCGCTGTTCAAGGTGGAGAGCAGTACTTC
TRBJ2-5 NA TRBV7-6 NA CASSLWGVGTLQGPAGTQYF TGTGCCAGCAGCTTATGGGGGGTTGGTACCTTGCAAGGTCCGGCGGGGACCCAGTACTTC
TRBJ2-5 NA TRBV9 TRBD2 CASSVLGRAGETQYF TGTGCCAGCAGCGTACTGGGGAGGGCCGGTGAGACCCAGTACTTC
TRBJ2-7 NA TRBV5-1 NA CASSFIGPRYEQYF TGCGCCAGCAGCTTCATCGGCCCCCGCTACGAGCAGTACTTC
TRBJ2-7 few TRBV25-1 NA CASSARDTTYEQYF TGTGCCAGCAGTGCCCGGGACACAACCTACGAGCAGTACTTC
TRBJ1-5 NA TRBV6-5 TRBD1 CASSYSVGQGGGNQPQHF TGTGCCAGCAGTTACTCCGTCGGACAGGGAGGGGGCAATCAGCCCCAGCATTTT
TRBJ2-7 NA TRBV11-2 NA CASSLVVGVVPNEQYF TGTGCCAGCAGCTTAGTGGTCGGTGTGGTCCCCAACGAGCAGTACTTC
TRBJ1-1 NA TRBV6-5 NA CASSLGASMNTEAFF TGTGCCAGCAGTTTGGGGGCGAGCATGAACACTGAAGCTTTCTTT
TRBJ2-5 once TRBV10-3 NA CAISRREPAATQSF TGTGCCATCAGTCGGAGAGAACCTGCGGCGACCCAGTCCTTC
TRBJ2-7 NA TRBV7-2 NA CASSLEQGRSYEQYF TGTGCCAGCAGCTTAGAGCAGGGGAGATCCTACGAGCAGTACTTC
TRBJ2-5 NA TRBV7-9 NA CASSLGTGPQETQYF TGTGCCAGCAGCTTAGGCACAGGGCCGCAAGAGACCCAGTACTTC
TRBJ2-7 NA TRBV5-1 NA CASSHKGGEQYF TGCGCCAGCAGCCACAAGGGGGGGGAGCAGTACTTC
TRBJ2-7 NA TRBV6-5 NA CASSYDDRGHEQYF TGTGCCAGCAGTTACGACGATAGGGGACACGAGCAGTACTTC
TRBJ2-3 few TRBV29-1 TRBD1 CSVTPTGRSDTQYF TGCAGCGTGACCCCGACAGGGAGAAGTGATACGCAGTATTTT
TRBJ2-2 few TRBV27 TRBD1 CASSFLRLATGGNTGELFF TGTGCCAGCAGTTTCTTGCGGTTGGCAACAGGGGGGAACACCGGGGAGCTGTTTTTT
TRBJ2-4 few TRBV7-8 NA CASSLGGPGVQYF TGTGCCAGCAGCTTAGGTGGCCCGGGTGTTCAGTACTTC
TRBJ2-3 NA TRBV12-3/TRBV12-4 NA CASSFRQGGTSTDTQYF TGTGCCAGCAGTTTCCGACAGGGAGGGACTAGCACAGATACGCAGTATTTT
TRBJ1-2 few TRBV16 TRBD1 CASSQDRRYGYTF TGTGCCAGCAGCCAGGACAGGAGATATGGCTACACCTTC
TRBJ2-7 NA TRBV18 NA CASSPVAYSYEQYF TGTGCCAGCTCACCGGTGGCCTACTCCTACGAGCAGTACTTC
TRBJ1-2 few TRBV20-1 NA CSARDPGTFYGYTF TGCAGTGCTAGAGATCCGGGGACATTCTATGGCTACACCTTC
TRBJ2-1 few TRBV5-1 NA CASSQYGSAVSYNEQFF TGCGCCAGCAGCCAATACGGGTCTGCGGTCTCCTACAATGAGCAGTTCTTC
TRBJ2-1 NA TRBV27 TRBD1 CASSSGQGGVYNEQFF TGTGCCAGCAGTTCGGGACAGGGAGGGGTTTACAATGAGCAGTTCTTC
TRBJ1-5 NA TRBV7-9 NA CASSLAPGHSNQPQHF TGTGCCAGCAGCTTAGCGCCAGGCCATAGCAATCAGCCCCAGCATTTT
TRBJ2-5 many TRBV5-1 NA CASSLALETQYF TGCGCCAGCAGCTTGGCCCTCGAGACCCAGTACTTC
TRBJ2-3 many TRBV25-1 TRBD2 CASSLAGGPTDTQYF TGTGCCAGCAGTCTAGCGGGAGGGCCGACAGATACGCAGTATTTT
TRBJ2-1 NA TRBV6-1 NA CASSGYRGNEQFF TGTGCCAGCAGTGGTTATAGGGGAAATGAGCAGTTCTTC